The 21 T cell receptor beta chains presented below share a single source sample, sequenced in a study of shared clonotypes between healthy human individuals. Produced via immunoSEQ multiplex PCR; TCRdb's table is partial and in-frame only. Among some 2.4 million clones listed, over 85% were seen once. Sequenced: naive CD4+ T cells from PBMCs. Noted subset: CD45RA+ positively selected. These receptors originate from a man between 18 and 29 years old in good health. Some clones in this sample may be carry-over from other donors' samples.

The chain joins TRBV5-1 to TRBJ2-7; 8 nucleotides align to TRBD1. With 3 bases clipped from V and 7 bases from J, the junction kept 9 bases outside the gene matches. The CDR3 has 14 residues. Germline assignment: CDR1 SGHRS and CDR2 YFSETQ. DNA of the CDR3: TGCGCCAGCAGCTCACGACAGGGGTTTGGGGAGCAGTACTTC. Encoded protein: CASSSRQGFGEQYF.

CDR3 nucleotide sequence: TGTGCCAGCAGCCCCCCCCTCCCGGTCAATGAGCAGTTCTTC. It specifies CASSPPLPVNEQFF. The V and J genes are TRBV5-4 and TRBJ2-1, with no clear D. V lost 4 bases, J lost 6 bases, and 14 bases lay in between. Germline CDR1 reads SGHNT; CDR2 reads YYREEE (reference sequence). The CDR3 contains 14 residues.

The rearrangement uses TRBV10-3 and TRBJ2-3; 7 bases map to TRBD2. J gave up 0 bases and V 10 bases, and 13 bases lay outside the gene matches. The germline CDR1 and CDR2 sequences are ENHRY and SYGVKD. The CDR3 consists of 16 residues. Here the CDR3 DNA reads TGTGCCAGCAACCCGAGCGGGAACCCGAGCACAGATACGCAGTATTTT. It specifies CASNPSGNPSTDTQYF.

The DNA for the CDR3 is TGTGCCAGCATCGGCAGGGCCTATGGCTACACCTTC. Translated: CASIGRAYGYTF. This chain links TRBV2 with TRBJ1-2; tentative D call: TRBD1 (5 bases). Germline V gene lookup returns CDR1 SNHLY and CDR2 FYNNEI. V was shortened by 7 bases and J by 4 bases, with 10 bases between the two germline ends. The CDR3 is 12 residues long.

This chain connects TRBV19 to TRBJ1-1; D gene ambiguous. The CDR3 extends over 15 amino acids. The V end lost 1 base, the J end lost 5 bases, and 14 bases lay between the germline ends. Germline V lookup: CDR1 LNHDA, CDR2 SQIVND (reference sequence). The CDR3 is CASSIAGSRGTEAFF. The CDR3 DNA follows: TGTGCCAGTAGTATAGCAGGCTCCCGAGGAACTGAAGCTTTCTTT.

This clone was detected once. J is TRBJ2-5 and V is TRBV5-4; weak D call: TRBD2 (7 bases). Trimming removed 1 base at V and 5 bases at J, with 18 bases between. Looked up from germline, CDR1 is SGHNT and CDR2 is YYREEE (reference sequence). The CDR3 is made up of 16 amino acids. CDR3 nucleotide sequence: TGTGCCAGCAGCTTGCCCAAGAGTCGGGGGGCGGAGACCCAGTACTTC. Translating it yields CASSLPKSRGAETQYF.

V is TRBV11-2 and J is TRBJ1-2; possibly TRBD1 for D (6 bases). The CDR3 is 16 amino acids. Germline lookup yields CDR1 SGHAT and CDR2 FQNNGV. V lost 5 bases and J lost 5, with 21 bases in between. The CDR3 sequence: CASSPSGAGARYGYTF. The CDR3 coding sequence is TGTGCCAGCAGCCCTTCTGGGGCAGGGGCGCGGTATGGCTACACCTTC. Supplemented by reference TRBV11-2 and TRBJ1-2, the full variable domain reads EAGVAQSPRYKIIEKRQSVAFWCNPISGHATLYWYQQILGQGPKLLIQFQNNGVVDDSQLPKDRFSAERLKGVDSTLKIQPAKLEDSAVYLCASSPSGAGARYGYTFGSGTRLTVV.

The genes are TRBV28 and TRBJ1-5, with 7 bases identical to TRBD1. V dropped 6 bases and J dropped 7; count of bases not matched to a gene: 12. The CDR3 length is 15 residues. The V gene's germline CDR1 is MDHEN and CDR2 SYDVKM. The CDR3 here is CASSRTQGRRQPQHF. The CDR3 nucleotides are TGTGCCAGCAGCCGAACACAGGGGAGGCGGCAGCCCCAGCATTTT.

The chain uses TRBV6-5 and TRBJ1-1; a weak D match, TRBD1 (6 bases). This CDR3 region has 14 residues. Germline values: CDR1 MNHEY, CDR2 SVGAGI. Trimming took 9 bases from V and 2 from J, leaving 16 bases between them. The CDR3 bases are TGTGCCAGTGCAAGGCGGGGGGCTAACACTGAAGCTTTCTTT. This gives the protein CASARRGANTEAFF.

This clone was picked up one time. J is TRBJ1-1 and V is TRBV29-1; D unclear. Trimming cost V 8 bases and J 2 bases, with 15 bases left between them. The CDR3 extends over 13 amino acids. Germline CDR1 is SQVTM and CDR2 is ANQGSEA. CDR3 DNA: TGCAGCTTCCTTGGGCACATTAACACTGAAGCTTTCTTT. It codes for CSFLGHINTEAFF.

The CDR3 loop is CASSPYPGQGLGSGNTIYF. The CDR3, as DNA: TGTGCCAGCAGCCCCTATCCGGGACAGGGGTTAGGCTCTGGAAACACCATATATTTT. The chain combines TRBV7-6 with TRBJ1-3; 10 bases agree with TRBD1. CDR3 length: 19 amino acids. V trimming: 5 bases; J trimming: 0 bases; junction bases outside the gene matches: 13. The V gene's germline CDR1 is SGHVS and CDR2 FNYEAQ.

Remarks on this clone: Other DNA sequences in the same sample also yield this CDR3. The CDR3, as DNA: TGTGCCAGCAGCTTAAGAGCGGGAGGGGATACGCAGTATTTT. It is translated as CASSLRAGGDTQYF. The V call is TRBV7-3, the J call TRBJ2-3, with 10 bases that match TRBD2. V shed 1 base and J 6 bases; nucleotides not matched to a gene: 1. From germline, CDR1 is SGHTA and CDR2 FQGTGA. The CDR3 sequence is 14 residues long.

This clone was detected once. This chain joins TRBV2 and TRBJ2-7, with 7 positions matching TRBD2. V dropped 8 bases and J dropped 3; count of bases not matched to a gene: 1. The CDR3 length is 11 residues. Germline CDR1 SNHLY, CDR2 FYNNEI. Here the CDR3 reads CASAGDYEQYF. Written as DNA, the CDR3 is TGTGCCAGCGCGGGGGACTACGAGCAGTACTTC. Drawing the rest from reference TRBV2 and TRBJ2-7, the complete variable domain is EPEVTQTPSHQVTQMGQEVILRCVPISNHLYFYWYRQILGQKVEFLVSFYNNEISEKSEIFDDQFSVERPDGSNFTLKIRSTKLEDSAMYFCASAGDYEQYFGPGTRLTVT.

This clone was observed a handful of times. This chain connects TRBV27 to TRBJ1-5; D is undetermined. Trimming stripped 5 bases from V and 4 bases from J, with 0 bases between. The germline CDR1 and CDR2 sequences are MNHEY and SMNVEV (reference sequence). The CDR3 length is 10 residues. This CDR3 reads CASSNQPQHF. For the CDR3, the DNA is TGTGCCAGCAGTAATCAGCCCCAGCATTTT.

V gene TRBV9 combines with J gene TRBJ1-5; weak D call: TRBD1 (5 bases). Trimming cost V 4 bases and J 0 bases, with 11 bases left between them. Per germline, CDR1 SGDLS and CDR2 YYNGEE. The CDR3 contains 15 residues. CDR3 bases: TGTGCCAGCAGCCTAGGACATACTAGCAATCAGCCCCAGCATTTT. It translates to CASSLGHTSNQPQHF.

The V gene is TRBV4-2, the J gene TRBJ1-2, with 8 bases aligning to TRBD1. V shed 1 base, J shed 3 bases, and the junction held 7 bases outside the gene matches. This CDR3 comprises 16 residues. Germline CDR1 LGHNA, CDR2 YNFKEQ. The CDR3 here is CASSQVRTGSYYGYTF. Here the CDR3 DNA reads TGTGCCAGCAGCCAAGTTCGGACAGGGTCCTACTATGGCTACACCTTC.

The V gene is TRBV28, the J gene TRBJ1-5; tentative D call: TRBD1 (6 bases). The V gene's germline CDR1 is MDHEN and CDR2 SYDVKM. V dropped 5 bases and J dropped 2 bases, with 13 bases sitting between them. The CDR3 has 15 residues. Written as DNA, the CDR3 is TGTGCCAGCAGTGCGGGGGGCAGTGGCAATCAGCCCCAGCATTTT. It codes for CASSAGGSGNQPQHF.

This clone showed up just once. The CDR3 DNA reads TGTGCCAGCAACGGCCGATTGCTTGGACAGCCCCAGCATTTT. Its protein product is CASNGRLLGQPQHF. V gene TRBV7-2 combines with J gene TRBJ1-5; D is undetermined. With 7 bases removed from V and 7 bases from J, the gap between germline ends came to 17 bases. The CDR3 runs 14 residues. CDR1 SGHTA and CDR2 FQGNSA come from the germline V gene.

This chain joins TRBV2 and TRBJ2-7; D gene uncertain. V dropped 7 bases and J dropped 0 bases, with 7 bases sitting between them. Looked up from germline, CDR1 is SNHLY and CDR2 is FYNNEI. The CDR3 has 12 amino acids. Written as DNA, the CDR3 is TGTGCCAGCACACAATTCTCCTACGAGCAGTACTTC. This codes for CASTQFSYEQYF.

CDR3 residues: CASSARTSGRGGETQYF. DNA of the CDR3: TGTGCCAGCAGTGCTAGGACTAGCGGGAGGGGAGGAGAGACCCAGTACTTC. The chain carries TRBV6-1 and TRBJ2-5, with TRBD2 matching over 15 bases. V shed 4 bases, J shed 4 bases, and the junction held 7 bases outside the gene matches. The CDR3 runs 17 residues. Germline V CDR1 and CDR2: MNHNS, SASEGT.

The chain carries TRBV28 and TRBJ2-2; TRBD2 matches 9 bases. Unmatched junction bases numbered 3, after V lost 7 bases and J lost 0 bases. The germline CDR1 and CDR2 sequences are MDHEN and SYDVKM. The CDR3 has 15 amino acids. The CDR3 coding sequence is TGTGCCAGCACCCGGACTAGCGCGAACACCGGGGAGCTGTTTTTT. Encoded protein: CASTRTSANTGELFF.